What follows are 8 T cell receptor beta chains derived from one specimen sequenced in a study of T cells in Graves' hyperthyroidism and ophthalmopathy. RNA transcripts served as the template for amplifying TCR beta CDR3 regions. First-round RT-PCR with HTBI primers amplified the TCR CDR3 region. TCRdb re-called the multiplex PCR reads with MiXCR, one entry per CDR3 protein. The sample contains approximately 380,000 distinct CDR3 sequences, about 18% of which appear only once. Sequencing was performed on blood. Receptor source: a man aged 18 to 29 with Graves' ophthalmopathy.

This clonotype has a count of ten or more. The V call is TRBV11-2, the J call TRBJ2-2; 11 bases match TRBD1. Germline V gives CDR1 SGHAT, CDR2 FQNNGV. The CDR3 has 16 amino acids. V dropped 5 bases and J dropped 2; count of bases not matched to a gene: 4. This CDR3 reads CASSLGTGGNTGELFF. The CDR3 nucleotides read TGTGCCAGCAGCCTTGGGACAGGGGGAAACACCGGGGAGCTGTTTTTT.

The rearrangement links TRBV11-2 to TRBJ2-1; 8 nucleotides match TRBD1. The germline V gene has CDR1 SGHAT and CDR2 FQNNGV. The trim removed 6 bases at V and 5 bases at J, leaving 9 bases unmatched. The CDR3 is 15 amino acids. The CDR3: CASSQRQGLNNEQFF. The DNA of the CDR3 is TGTGCCAGCAGTCAAAGACAGGGGCTAAACAATGAGCAGTTCTTC.

This clonotype turned up a few times. This chain connects TRBV28 to TRBJ2-3; 8 bases line up with TRBD2. Per germline, CDR1 MDHEN and CDR2 SYDVKM. V dropped 8 bases and J dropped 4; count of bases not matched to a gene: 17. This CDR3 region has 17 residues. This chain's CDR3 is CASALRGSGRSADTQYF. In nucleotides, the CDR3 is TGTGCCAGCGCACTTAGGGGAAGCGGGAGATCGGCAGATACGCAGTATTTT. Filled out from reference TRBV28 and TRBJ2-3, the complete variable domain reads DVKVTQSSRYLVKRTGEKVFLECVQDMDHENMFWYRQDPGLGLRLIYFSYDVKMKEKGDIPEGYSVSREKKERFSLILESASTNQTSMYLCASALRGSGRSADTQYFGPGTRLTVL.

The rearrangement uses TRBV28 and TRBJ2-7; 7 bases are shared with TRBD1. The CDR3 sequence is 13 residues long. Germline CDR1 reads MDHEN; CDR2 reads SYDVKM. Germline trimming cut 4 bases from V and 6 bases from J; bases unmatched to any gene: 6. Here the CDR3 reads CASSSQGDREQYF. CDR3 nucleotide sequence: TGTGCCAGCAGTTCTCAGGGGGATCGCGAGCAGTACTTC.

The chain is built from TRBV27 and TRBJ2-7; 8 bases match TRBD1. V lost 4 bases and J lost 3; bases outside the gene matches: 11. Germline CDR1 and CDR2: MNHEY and SMNVEV (reference sequence). CDR3 length: 16 amino acids. The CDR3 DNA sequence: TGTGCCAGCAGTTCAACCGGGACAGGAGGGGACTACGAGCAGTACTTC. This codes for CASSSTGTGGDYEQYF.

The sample holds many counts of this clonotype. V usage is TRBV5-1 and J usage is TRBJ1-1; possible D gene TRBD1, 5 bases. Deletions cut 4 bases from V and 2 bases from J, with 12 bases between. Germline V CDR1 and CDR2: SGHRS, YFSETQ. The CDR3 extends over 14 amino acids. In DNA, the CDR3 is TGCGCCAGCAGCGCACAGGAGGGAAACACTGAAGCTTTCTTT. Translating it yields CASSAQEGNTEAFF.

The chain recombines TRBV10-3 with TRBJ2-2; 10 bases line up with TRBD1. This CDR3 is 15 amino acids long. J gave up 6 bases and V 2 bases, and 3 bases lay outside the gene matches. The germline gives CDR1 ENHRY, CDR2 SYGVKD. The CDR3 is CAISEDRGRPGELFF. In DNA form, the CDR3 reads TGTGCCATCAGTGAGGACAGGGGGCGCCCCGGGGAGCTGTTTTTT.

The chain employs TRBV6-1 and TRBJ2-3; 10 bases align to TRBD2. Germline CDR1 reads MNHNS; CDR2 reads SASEGT. CDR3 length: 17 amino acids. Trimming removed 5 bases from V and 2 bases from J; junction bases left unmatched: 10. The CDR3 region is CASSHHERGGDTDTQYF. CDR3 in DNA: TGTGCCAGCAGTCACCATGAGCGGGGGGGAGACACAGATACGCAGTATTTT.